The subject of this entry is one T cell receptor beta chain. As processed by the authors: Amplification of reference gene primers provided the estimated nucleated cell counts. The table came from immunoSEQ multiplex PCR; TCRdb's copy has only in-frame clones and leaves some out. V, J and clone size reflect that table, while D and trimming were determined from the DNA. The sample contains about 200,000 clones, around 85% of which appear only once. This specimen comes from a study of blood T cell repertoires in COVID-19. About the research overall: COVID-19 samples collected from the United States, Italy and Spain covered acute and convalescent phases.

Germline trimming cut 7 bases from V and 5 bases from J; bases unmatched to any gene: 9. Germline V gives CDR1 MNHGY, CDR2 SVAAGI. CDR3 length: 14 amino acids. Sequenced: peripheral blood. The rearrangement links TRBV6-9 to TRBJ2-3; 7 bases align to TRBD2. The TCR originated in a woman aged 70-85 years with acute or convalescent COVID-19. The CDR3 region is CASTLSGEGDTQYF. DNA for the CDR3: TGTGCCAGCACCCTCAGCGGGGAGGGAGATACGCAGTATTTT.